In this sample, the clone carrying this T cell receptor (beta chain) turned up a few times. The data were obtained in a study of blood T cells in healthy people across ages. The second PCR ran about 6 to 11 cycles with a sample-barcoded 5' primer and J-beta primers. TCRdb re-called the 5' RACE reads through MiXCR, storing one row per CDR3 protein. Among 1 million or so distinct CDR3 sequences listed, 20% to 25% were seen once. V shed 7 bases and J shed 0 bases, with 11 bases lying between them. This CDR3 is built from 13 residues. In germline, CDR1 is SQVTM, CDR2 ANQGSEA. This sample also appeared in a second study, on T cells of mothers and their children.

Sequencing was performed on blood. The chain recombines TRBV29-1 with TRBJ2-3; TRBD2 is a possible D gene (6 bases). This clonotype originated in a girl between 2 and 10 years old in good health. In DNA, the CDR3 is TGCAGCGCCCACGGGACTAGCACAGATACGCAGTATTTT. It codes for CSAHGTSTDTQYF.